This T cell receptor beta chain was sequenced for a study of shared clonotypes between healthy human individuals. Generated by immunoSEQ multiplex PCR, the TCRdb table keeps only in-frame clones and is missing some. In the table there are approximately 620,000 clones, 97% of which are singletons. The germline gives CDR1 SGHVS, CDR2 FNYEAQ. The V segment lost 5 bases and the J segment 3 bases; nucleotides outside the gene matches: 8. This CDR3 has 17 amino acids. This receptor was identified in a woman between 25 and 40 years old in good health. The rearrangement links TRBV7-6 to TRBJ2-5, with 14 bases fitting TRBD2. What was sequenced was naive CD4+ T cells sorted from blood. As for subset: CD45RA+ positively selected. The CDR3 region is CASSRHQTSGREETQYF. The CDR3 DNA reads as TGTGCCAGCAGCCGGCACCAGACTAGCGGGAGGGAAGAGACCCAGTACTTC.